These 24 T cell receptor beta chains were sequenced from one sample in a study of blood T cell repertoires in COVID-19. The protocol was immunoSEQ multiplex PCR, while the TCRdb copy is restricted to in-frame clones and leaves out a portion. Here the sample spans a few hundred thousand clones, over 70% being singletons. The sample comprised peripheral blood. The receptors shown here come from a woman in her forties or fifties with acute or convalescent COVID-19.

The V gene is TRBV12-3 or TRBV12-4, the J gene TRBJ2-2, with D uncertain. This CDR3 contains 12 residues. V gave up 5 bases and J gave up 7 bases, with 8 bases separating them. CDR3: CASSGVNGELFF. The CDR3 region has the DNA TGTGCCAGCAGTGGAGTGAACGGGGAGCTGTTTTTT.

This sequence joins TRBV4-2 and TRBJ2-7; TRBD1 matches at 10 bases. The CDR3 loop spans 16 amino acids. V shed 1 base, J shed 2 bases, and the junction held 5 bases outside the gene matches. Germline CDR1 and CDR2: LGHNA and YNFKEQ. This chain's CDR3 is CASSQVGDRGTYEQYF. The DNA of the CDR3 is TGTGCCAGCAGCCAAGTAGGGGACAGGGGCACCTACGAGCAGTACTTC.

The V call is TRBV9, the J call TRBJ2-1, with 11 bases aligning to TRBD1. The germline V gene encodes CDR1 SGDLS and CDR2 YYNGEE. V was pared by 0 bases and J by 10 bases, with 6 bases of the junction left unmatched. The CDR3 loop spans 15 amino acids. The CDR3 sequence: CASSVGGTGGYEQFF. The CDR3 nucleotides are TGTGCCAGCAGCGTAGGGGGGACAGGGGGATACGAGCAGTTCTTC.

In this sample, this clone turned up a few times. The chain has TRBV5-1 and TRBJ2-2; D perhaps matches TRBD1 (6 bases). Per the germline V gene, CDR1 is SGHRS and CDR2 is YFSETQ. The CDR3 loop spans 15 amino acids. V lost 0 bases and J 4 bases, leaving 10 bases between the germline ends. CDR3 nucleotides: TGCGCCAGCAGCTTGGACCCACAGGGCACCGGGGAGCTGTTTTTT. Translation: CASSLDPQGTGELFF.

V usage is TRBV9 and J usage is TRBJ1-1; D call uncertain. Germline CDR1 reads SGDLS; CDR2 reads YYNGEE. Trimming took 3 bases from V and 5 from J, leaving 8 bases between them. This CDR3 contains 12 residues. The CDR3 sequence: CASSDEGTEAFF. For the CDR3, the DNA is TGTGCCAGCAGCGACGAGGGAACTGAAGCTTTCTTT.

This clone appeared a single time. The chain employs TRBV6-6 and TRBJ1-2, with a weak D call TRBD1 (6 bases). This CDR3 contains 15 residues. Germline assignment: CDR1 MNHNY and CDR2 SVGAGI (reference sequence). V was cut by 6 bases and J by 5 bases, with 19 bases left in between. CDR3 DNA sequence: TGTGCCAGCAGCACCCCGGGGGGGCCGGAGTATGGCTACACCTTC. This sequence encodes CASSTPGGPEYGYTF.

This sequence joins TRBV2 and TRBJ1-3; tentatively, D is TRBD1 (5 bases). Germline V gives CDR1 SNHLY, CDR2 FYNNEI. The CDR3 loop spans 14 amino acids. V dropped 4 bases and J dropped 0 bases, with 7 bases sitting between them. CDR3 in DNA: TGTGCCAGCAGTGTGGGGGGCTCTGGAAACACCATATATTTT. As protein: CASSVGGSGNTIYF.

The genes are TRBV2 and TRBJ2-7; D is possibly TRBD1 (7 bases). Germline V CDR1 and CDR2: SNHLY, FYNNEI. The CDR3 extends over 14 amino acids. V lost 6 bases to trimming and J lost 7 bases, with 19 bases between them. CDR3 sequence (DNA): TGTGCCAGCAGGGTTGACAGGGCCGGAGGGGAGCAGTACTTC. Translating gives CASRVDRAGGEQYF. Full variable domain (remainder filled in from reference TRBV2 and TRBJ2-7): EPEVTQTPSHQVTQMGQEVILRCVPISNHLYFYWYRQILGQKVEFLVSFYNNEISEKSEIFDDQFSVERPDGSNFTLKIRSTKLEDSAMYFCASRVDRAGGEQYFGPGTRLTVT.

V gene TRBV3-1 (or the pseudogene TRBV3-2) combines with J gene TRBJ1-2; no clear D. Trimming pared 1 base from V and 2 bases from J, leaving 5 bases between. The CDR3 spans 13 residues. Germline V gene sequence: CDR1 LGHDT, CDR2 YNNKEL (reference sequence). The CDR3 loop reads CASSQGVNYGYTF. CDR3 DNA: TGTGCCAGCAGCCAAGGAGTGAACTATGGCTACACCTTC.

The chain has TRBV19 and TRBJ2-3; 7 nucleotides agree with TRBD1. The trim removed 4 bases at V and 6 bases at J, leaving 1 base unmatched. CDR3 length equals 12 residues. The germline V gene encodes CDR1 LNHDA and CDR2 SQIVND (reference sequence). The CDR3 protein is CASSTQGDTQYF. The CDR3 DNA follows: TGTGCCAGTAGTACACAGGGGGATACGCAGTATTTT.

This clone was seen more than once but under ten times. V gene TRBV4-3 combines with J gene TRBJ2-7; TRBD1 matches 9 bases. CDR1 and CDR2 (germline): LGHNA, YSLEER. The CDR3 is 15 amino acids. With 4 bases clipped from V and 7 bases from J, the junction kept 11 bases outside the gene matches. The CDR3 is CASSPNLQGAGEQYF. In nucleotides, the CDR3 is TGCGCCAGCAGCCCGAACTTACAGGGGGCTGGGGAGCAGTACTTC.

The chain joins TRBV19 to TRBJ2-7, with 7 bases aligning to TRBD2. The CDR3 covers 14 residues. With V trimmed by 5 bases and J by 6 bases, 10 bases remained unmatched. CDR1 and CDR2 from the germline V gene are LNHDA and SQIVND (reference sequence). Here the CDR3 reads CASSSRIAGGEQYF. The CDR3 nucleotides are TGTGCCAGTAGTTCCCGGATAGCGGGCGGCGAGCAGTACTTC.

The V call is TRBV5-8, the J call TRBJ1-5; D ambiguous. The CDR3 has 15 amino acids. V was trimmed by 7 bases and J by 0 bases, leaving 14 bases between them. Germline values: CDR1 SGHTS, CDR2 YDEGEE. The CDR3 loop is CASQLLRDSNQPQHF. CDR3 nucleotides: TGTGCCAGCCAACTCCTAAGAGATAGCAATCAGCCCCAGCATTTT.

This clone was seen a single time. The chain couples TRBV5-1 to TRBJ1-6; TRBD1 aligns across 7 bases. Trimming cost V 0 bases and J 8 bases; bases outside gene matches: 5. The germline CDR1 and CDR2 sequences are SGHRS and YFSETQ. The CDR3 runs 15 residues. This CDR3 is CASSLGGTEYSPLHF. CDR3 bases: TGCGCCAGCAGCTTGGGGGGGACAGAGTATTCACCCCTCCACTTT.

V and J are TRBV6-5 and TRBJ1-1, with D perhaps matching TRBD1 (5 bases). Trimming shortened V by 10 bases and J by 7 bases, and 22 bases separated the two germline ends. Germline lookup yields CDR1 MNHEY and CDR2 SVGAGI. This CDR3 is 14 amino acids long. CDR3 sequence: CAILRYLGGGEAFF. CDR3 coding DNA: TGTGCCATTCTTCGCTATCTTGGGGGAGGTGAAGCTTTCTTT.

The chain couples TRBV19 to TRBJ1-3, with D unclear. Trimming took off 6 bases at V and 0 bases at J, with 9 bases between the two ends. Germline CDR1 reads LNHDA; CDR2 reads SQIVND (reference sequence). The length of the CDR3 is 14 residues. The DNA for the CDR3 is TGTGCCAGTAGCTCCCTAGCCTCTGGAAACACCATATATTTT. It is translated as CASSSLASGNTIYF.

J is TRBJ2-7 and V is TRBV10-3, with TRBD2 as a possible D gene (5 bases). The germline V and J ends were trimmed by 9 bases and 3 bases, with 15 bases remaining between them. The CDR3 length is 13 residues. The germline CDR1 and CDR2 sequences are ENHRY and SYGVKD. CDR3: CAIRDTEFYEQYV. DNA of the CDR3: TGTGCCATTCGGGATACAGAGTTCTACGAGCAGTACGTC.

CDR3 region: CASSTASYGYTF. The CDR3 DNA sequence: TGTGCCAGTAGTACTGCGTCCTATGGCTACACCTTC. The chain employs TRBV19 and TRBJ1-2, with no clear D. Germline lookup yields CDR1 LNHDA and CDR2 SQIVND (reference sequence). Trimming left V 4 bases short and J 4 bases short, with 7 bases between. The CDR3 contains 12 residues.

The chain is built from TRBV27 and TRBJ1-2, with a possible D match to TRBD1 (6 bases). CDR3 length equals 17 residues. Germline CDR1 MNHEY, CDR2 SMNVEV (reference sequence). The ends were cut back, 2 bases at V and 5 bases at J, with 21 bases in the middle. CDR3 protein: CASSLKAGAPVPYGYTF. The CDR3 DNA is TGTGCCAGCAGTTTAAAGGCGGGGGCTCCGGTCCCGTATGGCTACACCTTC.

The chain couples TRBV29-1 to TRBJ2-3, with TRBD2 matching over 7 bases. Per the germline V gene, CDR1 is SQVTM and CDR2 is ANQGSEA. This CDR3 region has 12 residues. The CDR3: CTASTSVDTQYF. The CDR3 nucleotides read TGCACAGCGTCTACTAGCGTAGATACGCAGTATTTT.

In this sample, this clone turned up a few times. The chain is built from TRBV12-3 or TRBV12-4 and TRBJ1-6; TRBD1 matches 7 bases. This CDR3 contains 13 residues. V was clipped by 5 bases and J by 6 bases; unmatched bases: 1. This CDR3 reads CASSGQANSPLHF. In nucleotides, the CDR3 is TGTGCCAGCAGTGGACAGGCTAATTCACCCCTCCACTTT.

This clone was seen once. Germline is not matched at one junction end, which may reflect a read error. The chain has TRBV6-2 or TRBV6-3 and TRBJ2-3, with 9 nucleotides matching TRBD2. This CDR3 spans 13 amino acids. Germline V gene lookup returns CDR1 MNHEY and CDR2 SVGEGT. CDR3 DNA sequence: TGTGCCAGCAGTTACAATCGCGGGAGGGGTGAACTTTTT. Protein: CASSYNRGRGELF.

The V and J genes are TRBV6-5 and TRBJ2-2; 7 bases fit TRBD1. CDR1 MNHEY and CDR2 SVGAGI come from the germline V gene. V trimming: 6 bases; J trimming: 4 bases; junction bases outside the gene matches: 2. This CDR3 is 13 amino acids long. The CDR3 is CASRRDSTGELFF. The CDR3 DNA reads as TGTGCCAGCAGAAGGGACAGCACCGGGGAGCTGTTTTTT.

J is TRBJ2-3 and V is TRBV27, with 9 bases fitting TRBD1. Germline CDR1 is MNHEY and CDR2 is SMNVEV (reference sequence). The trim removed 8 bases at V and 4 bases at J, leaving 10 bases unmatched. There are 15 residues in the CDR3. The CDR3 region is CASRDRGVPADTQYF. CDR3 DNA sequence: TGTGCCAGCCGTGACAGGGGGGTTCCGGCAGATACGCAGTATTTT.